This T cell receptor (beta chain) was identified during a study of blood T cell repertoires in COVID-19. In the original processing: For nucleated cells, counts were estimated from reference gene primer amplification. TCRdb's copy holds only in-frame clones and misses some; the assay was immunoSEQ multiplex PCR. V and J calls plus clone size are reproduced from that table; the DNA served to infer D and trimming. The data contain about 140,000 clones, around 89% of them singletons. Germline V gives CDR1 SNHLY, CDR2 FYNNEI. This CDR3 spans 12 amino acids. V was trimmed by 10 bases and J by 5 bases, leaving 12 bases between them.

The genes are TRBV2 and TRBJ2-1; D call uncertain. The origin of this receptor is a man in his fifties or sixties with active or convalescent COVID-19. Sequenced: peripheral blood. CDR3 DNA: TGTGCCACTCAAGTAGTGAACAATGAGCAGTTCTTC. This translates into CATQVVNNEQFF.